The 22 T cell receptor beta chains presented below share a single source sample, sequenced in a study of T cell responses to AZD1222 COVID-19 vaccine. Sequencing used immunoSEQ multiplex PCR; TCRdb keeps in-frame clones, though not all of them. The data hold approximately 110,000 clones, with more than 75% observed a single time. The sample in question was peripheral blood, obtained on day 0 of AZD1222 vaccination. The origin of the receptors is an adult in good health.

The chain has TRBV9 and TRBJ1-1, with a weak D call TRBD1 (6 bases). V dropped 2 bases and J dropped 1 base, with 12 bases sitting between them. Germline lookup yields CDR1 SGDLS and CDR2 YYNGEE. The CDR3 spans 15 residues. For the CDR3, the DNA is TGTGCCAGCAGCGTTCGGACAGACCCGAACACTGAAGCTTTCTTT. Protein sequence: CASSVRTDPNTEAFF.

This CDR3 reads CASSYSEGPTPQHF. The CDR3 coding sequence is TGTGCCAGCAGTTACTCTGAAGGCCCTACGCCCCAGCATTTT. The chain uses TRBV6-6 and TRBJ1-5, with unresolved D. Looked up from germline, CDR1 is MNHNY and CDR2 is SVGAGI (reference sequence). V was shortened by 0 bases and J by 9 bases, with 12 bases between the two germline ends. This CDR3 spans 14 amino acids.

This chain joins TRBV9 and TRBJ2-5; D possibly corresponds to TRBD2 (5 bases). There are 16 residues in the CDR3. The germline V gene encodes CDR1 SGDLS and CDR2 YYNGEE. Trimming cost V 0 bases and J 2 bases, with 14 bases left between them. The CDR3 DNA reads TGTGCCAGCAGCGTAGGGGATAGCCCGGGACAAGAGACCCAGTACTTC. Translation: CASSVGDSPGQETQYF. The variable domain in full, completed from reference TRBV9 and TRBJ2-5, reads DSGVTQTPKHLITATGQRVTLRCSPRSGDLSVYWYQQSLDQGLQFLIQYYNGEERAKGNILERFSAQQFPDLHSELNLSSLELGDSALYFCASSVGDSPGQETQYFGPGTRLLVL.

The DNA of the CDR3 is TGTGCCAGCAGCCGGGGGCTTGGACAGGGGGCAACTAATGAAAAACTGTTTTTT. It specifies CASSRGLGQGATNEKLFF. The rearrangement links TRBV7-2 to TRBJ1-4, with 10 nucleotides matching TRBD1. The germline CDR1 and CDR2 sequences are SGHTA and FQGNSA. The junction had 9 bases not matched to a gene; V was cut back by 5 bases and J by 0 bases. CDR3 length equals 18 residues.

The V and J genes are TRBV11-1 and TRBJ2-1; 8 nucleotides match TRBD1. The CDR3 sequence is 14 residues long. J was trimmed by 4 bases and V by 5 bases; bases with no gene match: 4. CDR1 and CDR2 (germline): SGHAT, FQDESV (reference sequence). In nucleotides, the CDR3 is TGTGCCAGCAGCCGAAGGACAGGGTACAATGAGCAGTTCTTC. Protein sequence: CASSRRTGYNEQFF.

The rearrangement links TRBV4-3 to TRBJ2-1; D might be TRBD2 (6 bases). The CDR3 consists of 14 residues. Germline loops: CDR1 LGHNA, CDR2 YSLEER. Trimming took 10 bases from V and 6 from J, leaving 19 bases between them. CDR3 residues: CATASELDFNEQFF. The CDR3 DNA reads TGCGCCACCGCTAGCGAGCTTGACTTCAATGAGCAGTTCTTC.

This clone came up once. The chain recombines TRBV7-8 with TRBJ1-1; D gene unclear. This CDR3 has 13 amino acids. CDR1 and CDR2 (germline): SGHVS, FQNEAQ. Between the trimmed V and J ends, which lost 7 bases and 4 bases, there was a span of 13 bases. The CDR3 here is CASTLDGGTEAFF. The DNA of the CDR3 is TGTGCCAGCACCCTCGACGGCGGCACTGAAGCTTTCTTT.

This rearrangement joins TRBV7-9 to TRBJ2-2; D is perhaps TRBD1 (7 bases). The V and J ends lost 5 bases and 5 bases respectively, with 12 bases between them. This CDR3 comprises 14 residues. Germline assignment: CDR1 SEHNR and CDR2 FQNEAQ (reference sequence). The CDR3 nucleotides are TGTGCCAGCAGCGGGGGGACAGATACCGGGGAGCTGTTTTTT. Translating it yields CASSGGTDTGELFF.

Only a few counts were recorded for this clone. The chain has TRBV9 and TRBJ1-6; D not certain. V lost 0 bases and J lost 9, with 7 bases in between. Germline CDR1 is SGDLS and CDR2 is YYNGEE. This CDR3 is 13 amino acids long. The CDR3 bases are TGTGCCAGCAGCGTAGGGGCTGGTTCACCCCTCCACTTT. Amino acid sequence: CASSVGAGSPLHF. Looking up the rest from reference TRBV9 and TRBJ1-6 gives the full variable domain: DSGVTQTPKHLITATGQRVTLRCSPRSGDLSVYWYQQSLDQGLQFLIQYYNGEERAKGNILERFSAQQFPDLHSELNLSSLELGDSALYFCASSVGAGSPLHFGNGTRLTVT.

This chain connects TRBV4-3 to TRBJ2-5, with 7 bases identical to TRBD2. The CDR3 totals 15 residues. Germline assignment: CDR1 LGHNA and CDR2 YSLEER. The V gene end was trimmed by 0 bases and the J gene end by 5 bases; junction bases not matched to a gene: 6. CDR3 DNA: TGCGCCAGCAGCCAAGAGATGTATAGCGGGGAGACCCAGTACTTC. Encoded protein: CASSQEMYSGETQYF.

The V and J genes are TRBV18 and TRBJ1-3; D unclear. V lost 2 bases to trimming and J lost 0 bases, with 8 bases between them. The CDR3 is made up of 15 amino acids. The germline gives CDR1 KGHSH, CDR2 LQKENI. CDR3 DNA: TGTGCCAGCTCACCAGGGAGTTTCTCTGGAAACACCATATATTTT. Amino acid sequence: CASSPGSFSGNTIYF.

The CDR3 sequence: CASSEAENYEQYF. CDR3 nucleotides: TGCGCCAGCAGTGAGGCGGAGAACTACGAGCAGTACTTC. V and J are TRBV10-2 and TRBJ2-7; D gene unclear. The V end lost 2 bases, the J end lost 3 bases, and 8 bases lay between the germline ends. CDR1 is WSHSY and CDR2 is SAAADI in the germline V gene. This CDR3 has 13 residues.

The chain uses TRBV10-3 and TRBJ1-1, with TRBD1 matching over 10 bases. V was clipped by 6 bases and J by 4 bases; unmatched bases: 2. CDR1 is ENHRY and CDR2 is SYGVKD in the germline V gene. The CDR3 has 13 residues. The CDR3: CAIRGTGATEAFF. The CDR3 DNA sequence: TGTGCCATCAGGGGGACAGGGGCCACTGAAGCTTTCTTT.

This rearrangement joins TRBV9 to TRBJ2-2; tentative D call: TRBD2 (6 bases). In germline, CDR1 is SGDLS, CDR2 YYNGEE. The CDR3 contains 15 residues. V lost 4 bases and J 6 bases, leaving 16 bases between the germline ends. CDR3 coding DNA: TGTGCCAGCAGCCCCCAAACGGACTATGCCGGGGAGCTGTTTTTT. It yields the protein CASSPQTDYAGELFF.

The CDR3 bases are TGCGCCAGCAGCTTGTCCCAGGGAAGAAGCTCCTACGAGCAGTACTTC. This encodes CASSLSQGRSSYEQYF. This chain links TRBV5-1 with TRBJ2-7; D might be TRBD1 (5 bases). The length of the CDR3 is 16 residues. Germline CDR1 reads SGHRS; CDR2 reads YFSETQ. Trimming removed 1 base from V and 0 bases from J, with 14 bases in between.

V and J are TRBV28 and TRBJ1-4; 9 bases fit TRBD1. Trimming cost V 6 bases and J 5 bases; bases outside gene matches: 1. Germline V gives CDR1 MDHEN, CDR2 SYDVKM. The CDR3 runs to 13 residues. CDR3 nucleotides: TGTGCCAGCAGGGACAGGGGAAATGAAAAACTGTTTTTT. It codes for CASRDRGNEKLFF.

This clone was counted only a few times. The chain recombines TRBV9 with TRBJ2-2; D call uncertain. The CDR3 covers 14 residues. Per the germline V gene, CDR1 is SGDLS and CDR2 is YYNGEE. V dropped 2 bases and J dropped 4 bases, with 9 bases sitting between them. CDR3 region: CASSVNSFTGELFF. Here the CDR3 DNA reads TGTGCCAGCAGCGTCAACTCGTTCACCGGGGAGCTGTTTTTT.

This chain uses TRBV5-4 with TRBJ1-2; TRBD1 matches 7 bases. Germline lookup yields CDR1 SGHNT and CDR2 YYREEE (reference sequence). The CDR3 loop spans 13 amino acids. Trimming took 4 bases from V and 5 from J; bases not matched to a gene: 5. Here the CDR3 reads CASSLDRVYGYTF. In DNA form, the CDR3 reads TGTGCCAGCAGCCTAGACAGGGTTTATGGCTACACCTTC.

This chain links TRBV2 with TRBJ2-7; D not certain. The CDR3 sequence is 12 residues long. V shed 3 bases and J shed 2 bases, with 5 bases lying between them. CDR1 and CDR2 from the germline V gene are SNHLY and FYNNEI. Here the CDR3 DNA reads TGTGCCAGCAGTGAGGTGGCCTACGAGCAGTACTTC. Its translation is CASSEVAYEQYF. Full variable domain (outside the CDR3, taken from reference TRBV2 and TRBJ2-7): EPEVTQTPSHQVTQMGQEVILRCVPISNHLYFYWYRQILGQKVEFLVSFYNNEISEKSEIFDDQFSVERPDGSNFTLKIRSTKLEDSAMYFCASSEVAYEQYFGPGTRLTVT.

The rearrangement uses TRBV29-1 and TRBJ1-1; D is undetermined. Per the germline V gene, CDR1 is SQVTM and CDR2 is ANQGSEA. This CDR3 has 15 residues. V gave up 5 bases and J gave up 0 bases, with 16 bases separating them. The CDR3 nucleotides read TGCAGCGTTTCGGCGGGTTGGGGAATGAACACTGAAGCTTTCTTT. Translating it yields CSVSAGWGMNTEAFF.

The chain is built from TRBV5-8 and TRBJ2-7; D gene uncertain. This CDR3 has 13 residues. Between the trimmed V and J ends, which lost 6 bases and 0 bases, there was a span of 10 bases. Germline values: CDR1 SGHTS, CDR2 YDEGEE. The CDR3 protein is CASTTTVSYEQYF. CDR3 DNA sequence: TGTGCCAGCACCACCACGGTCTCCTACGAGCAGTACTTC.

This chain connects TRBV27 to TRBJ1-4; 7 positions match TRBD1. The CDR3 contains 14 residues. From germline, CDR1 is MNHEY and CDR2 SMNVEV (reference sequence). V was clipped by 6 bases and J by 5 bases; unmatched bases: 6. CDR3 DNA: TGTGCCAGCAGGCCGGGACAGTGGAATGAAAAACTGTTTTTT. Residues: CASRPGQWNEKLFF.